The source of this TCR beta chain is a study of T-cell reconstitution after alpha-beta-depleted transplantation in children (dated by TCRdb to between 2015 and 2016). Notes on the research overall: Using TCR repertoire profiling, the study followed T-cell immune reconstitution in a quantitative way in children after TCRalphabeta/CD19-depleted allogeneic hematopoietic cell transplantation.

Compared with germline, V lacks 6 bases and J lacks 5 bases; bases without a gene match: 8. Spanning cysteine to phenylalanine, the CDR3 consists of 15 amino acids. CDR3 DNA is the only sequence kept; it has 45 bases, read in frame from the first base. According to the germline V gene (reference sequence), CDR1 reads MNHEY and CDR2 reads SMNVEV. Library generation was performed with PCR. TCRdb shows the sequencer as Illumina HiSeq 2500. To normalize quantification of the TCRbeta repertoire, the TCR libraries were built with molecular barcoding that relied on unique molecular identifiers. The public reads were quality trimmed at Q25 with fastp and then assembled into clones with MiXCR by TCRdb, keeping productive beta chains. Each record represents a unique CDR3 protein, reported with the most common genes and DNA among its rows. For this sample the table gives approximately 590,000 distinct CDR3 sequences, of which under 12% were detected only once. The ten largest clones add up to 3.5% to 5% of the sample.

There are a few counts of this clonotype. Its recognized antigen is unknown. Qualities for individual bases were not recorded, and no much larger clone is one base off. This specimen consisted of PBMCs from the stem cell graft donor, obtained from the stem cell graft. This TCR came from a human donor who donated a stem cell graft to a child with acute myeloid leukemia. This chain is built from TRBV27 and TRBJ2-3, with 10 central nucleotides matching TRBD1. In nucleotides, the sequence is TGTGCCAGCAGCACGGGACAGGGGCACGGAGATACGCAGTATTTT. It translates to CASSTGQGHGDTQYF.